The present T cell receptor beta chain was sequenced within a study of response to subunit inactivated influenza vaccine (dated by TCRdb to the late 2010s). About the investigation overall: To follow how T cells responded to a trivalent subunit inactivated influenza vaccine, the researchers relied on deep quantitative profiling of the T cell receptor repertoire. The paper as a whole reports these results and caveats: The authors proposed that each seasonal influenza vaccination may bring in only a limited number of new T cells.

V is trimmed back by 6 bases and J by 2 bases, and the junction contains 19 bases that no gene match accounts for. Its CDR3 holds 19 amino acids, cysteine through phenylalanine. CDR3 DNA is the only sequence kept; it has 57 bases, read in frame from the first base. Library preparation used RT-PCR. The sample was run on an Illumina HiSeq 2500. In TCRdb, the public reads were trimmed at Q25 with fastp and aligned with MiXCR, with productive beta chains retained. Entries that share a CDR3 protein sequence are merged under the most common genes and DNA. The sample has 250,000 to 350,000 distinct CDR3 sequences on record, roughly 20% of them singletons. 10% of the sample is held by the ten biggest clonotypes. The table lists this clonotype with a few counts. Its antigen is unknown. Per-base qualities were not stored, and no clone one base away is much larger.

Sample: PBMCs from blood, taken around 22 months after vaccination. The V and J segments used are TRBV12-3 or TRBV12-4 and TRBJ1-5; 7 junctional bases match TRBD1. This TCR was recovered from a man aged 50 to 69 who received an inactivated influenza vaccine. Donor details come from another sample of the same person, matched by shared clones. The sequenced DNA is TGTGCCAGCAGCTCGAAGACAGGGTATACATTTAGCGGCAATCAGCCCCAGCATTTT. This gives the protein CASSSKTGYTFSGNQPQHF.